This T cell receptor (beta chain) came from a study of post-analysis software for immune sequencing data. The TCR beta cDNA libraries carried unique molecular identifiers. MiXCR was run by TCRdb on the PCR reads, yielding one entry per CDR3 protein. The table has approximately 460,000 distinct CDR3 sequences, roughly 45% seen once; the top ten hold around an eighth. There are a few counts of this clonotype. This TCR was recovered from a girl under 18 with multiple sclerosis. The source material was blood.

The CDR3 DNA reads as TGTGCCAGCAGCCCCCTCCCAGAGACCCAGTACTTC. This sequence encodes CASSPLPETQYF. V and J are TRBV7-8 and TRBJ2-5, with D unresolved. V was cut by 5 bases and J by 4 bases, with 8 bases left in between. The CDR3 loop spans 12 amino acids. The germline V gene encodes CDR1 SGHVS and CDR2 FQNEAQ. The full variable domain, with the rest looked up from reference TRBV7-8 and TRBJ2-5, is GAGVSQSPRYKVAKRGQDVALRCDPISGHVSLFWYQQALGQGPEFLTYFQNEAQLDKSGLPSDRFFAERPEGSVSTLKIQRTQQEDSAVYLCASSPLPETQYFGPGTRLLVL.